This T cell receptor (beta chain) is from a study of blood T cell repertoires in COVID-19. Whole-study context: From the United States, Italy and Spain came samples of acute and convalescent COVID-19.

In the study's own analysis: Amplifying reference gene primers gave estimates of nucleated cell counts. Method: immunoSEQ multiplex PCR; TCRdb's copy keeps in-frame clones and lacks some. V and J calls and clone size are those listed in that table; D and trimming were worked out from the DNA. The data contain 75,000 to 90,000 clones, roughly nine tenths of them singletons. J was trimmed by 4 bases and V by 11 bases; bases with no gene match: 7. The CDR3 runs 12 residues. Looked up from germline, CDR1 is MGHRA and CDR2 is YSYEKL. The origin of this receptor is a man aged 50 to 60 with active or convalescent COVID-19. The gene calls are TRBV4-1 and TRBJ2-7; TRBD2 matches 8 bases. Material: peripheral blood. CDR3 in amino acids: CAGGGRSYEQYF. As DNA, the CDR3 is TGCGCCGGCGGCGGGAGGAGTTACGAGCAGTACTTC.